Shown below are 15 T cell receptor beta chains from a single sample sequenced in a study of cytomegalovirus exposure and HLA in healthy donors. Profiled with immunoSEQ multiplex PCR; TCRdb holds only in-frame clones, not every one. The sample carries approximately 64,000 clones, more than 85% recorded once. Specimen: PBMCs. These receptors were obtained from a young woman in good health and CMV-seronegative.

The CDR3 region has the DNA TGTGCCAGCAGCTCGACAGGGGTGAACACCATATATTTT. The encoded protein is CASSSTGVNTIYF. V usage is TRBV7-2 and J usage is TRBJ1-3; 8 positions match TRBD1. V lost 4 bases to trimming and J lost 7 bases; unmatched junction nucleotides: 3. The germline CDR1 and CDR2 sequences are SGHTA and FQGNSA. CDR3 size: 13 residues.

This chain connects TRBV29-1 to TRBJ1-1, with no clear D. V shed 1 base and J shed 4 bases, with 10 bases lying between them. CDR1 and CDR2 from the germline V gene are SQVTM and ANQGSEA. The CDR3 runs 13 residues. The CDR3 coding sequence is TGCAGCGTTGAAGTTTTGGCAGTCACTGAAGCTTTCTTT. This encodes CSVEVLAVTEAFF.

There are many counts of this clone. The V gene is TRBV19, the J gene TRBJ2-1; TRBD2 matches at 11 bases. The CDR3 is made up of 15 amino acids. J lost 6 bases, V lost 1 base, and 2 bases had no gene match. CDR1 LNHDA and CDR2 SQIVND come from the germline V gene (reference sequence). The CDR3, as DNA: TGTGCCAGTAGTATAGGTACTAGCGGGAGCAATGAGCAGTTCTTC. Translation: CASSIGTSGSNEQFF.

This chain joins TRBV28 and TRBJ2-7, with D unresolved. Trimming removed 2 bases at V and 2 bases at J, with 10 bases between. CDR1 MDHEN and CDR2 SYDVKM come from the germline V gene. This CDR3 is 14 amino acids long. The CDR3 nucleotides read TGTGCCAGCAGTTTAGGCTTGTCGACCTACGAGCAGTACTTC. Amino acids: CASSLGLSTYEQYF.

The gene calls are TRBV19 and TRBJ2-1; 15 nucleotides line up with TRBD2. CDR1 and CDR2 (germline): LNHDA, SQIVND (reference sequence). CDR3 size: 20 residues. With V trimmed by 5 bases and J by 5 bases, 16 bases remained unmatched. The CDR3 DNA reads TGTGCCAGTAGTCCGGGACTAGCGGGAGGAGTGGCCGGTGCGGACAATGAGCAGTTCTTC. Its protein product is CASSPGLAGGVAGADNEQFF.

This sequence joins TRBV5-6 and TRBJ1-4; D is unclear. The CDR3 contains 13 residues. V lost 6 bases and J 8 bases, leaving 14 bases between the germline ends. Germline assignment: CDR1 SGHDT and CDR2 YYEEEE. The CDR3 DNA reads as TGTGCCAGCACCCGTGAGGGCGTCGAAAAACTGTTTTTT. The encoded protein is CASTREGVEKLFF.

The chain recombines TRBV15 with TRBJ2-6; possibly TRBD1 for D (5 bases). Germline lookup yields CDR1 LNHNV and CDR2 YYDKDF (reference sequence). Deletions cut 0 bases from V and 0 bases from J, with 9 bases between. The CDR3 extends over 17 amino acids. The CDR3 DNA reads as TGTGCCACCAGCAGAGATCTAGGGGACTCTGGGGCCAACGTCCTGACTTTC. Its protein product is CATSRDLGDSGANVLTF.

This chain uses TRBV5-8 with TRBJ2-1; the match to TRBD2 covers 8 bases. V was clipped by 2 bases and J by 4 bases; unmatched bases: 5. This CDR3 is 15 amino acids long. Germline-derived CDR1 and CDR2 are SGHTS and YDEGEE. CDR3 bases: TGTGCCAGCAGCTTCCCTGCGGGGGGTTACAATGAGCAGTTCTTC. Its translation is CASSFPAGGYNEQFF.

This chain links TRBV6-1 with TRBJ2-3; 9 nucleotides match TRBD1. The CDR3 length is 16 residues. Germline trimming cut 1 base from V and 5 bases from J; bases unmatched to any gene: 7. In germline, CDR1 is MNHNS, CDR2 SASEGT. The CDR3 spells CASSEVEDRGIDTQYF. The CDR3 DNA follows: TGTGCCAGCAGTGAAGTGGAGGACAGGGGAATAGATACGCAGTATTTT.

The chain links TRBV6-5 to TRBJ1-1; D is unclear. The germline gives CDR1 MNHEY, CDR2 SVGAGI. CDR3 length: 12 amino acids. V shed 5 bases and J shed 10 bases, with 14 bases lying between them. This CDR3 is CASSPSQAPAFF. The CDR3 coding sequence is TGTGCCAGCAGTCCGTCTCAAGCGCCAGCTTTCTTT.

The chain uses TRBV4-2 and TRBJ2-3; 11 nucleotides match TRBD2. This CDR3 comprises 16 residues. V shed 0 bases and J 4 bases; nucleotides not matched to a gene: 3. Germline V gene lookup returns CDR1 LGHNA and CDR2 YNFKEQ. The CDR3 DNA is TGTGCCAGCAGCCAAGATGGGACTAGCGGACCAGATACGCAGTATTTT. Amino acids: CASSQDGTSGPDTQYF.

This clone has a single count. The rearrangement links TRBV28 to TRBJ2-7, with 10 bases fitting TRBD1. V lost 6 bases and J lost 6; bases outside the gene matches: 8. Per germline, CDR1 MDHEN and CDR2 SYDVKM. This CDR3 comprises 14 residues. The DNA of the CDR3 is TGTGCCAGCAGAGCGGGACAGGGGTTTTCCGAGCAGTACTTC. As protein: CASRAGQGFSEQYF.

This chain joins TRBV19 and TRBJ2-1, with TRBD2 matching over 9 bases. Germline lookup yields CDR1 LNHDA and CDR2 SQIVND (reference sequence). The CDR3 totals 15 residues. V lost 5 bases to trimming and J lost 4 bases; unmatched junction nucleotides: 6. CDR3: CASSFSGRAYNEQFF. The CDR3 bases are TGTGCCAGTAGTTTTAGCGGGAGAGCGTACAATGAGCAGTTCTTC.

This chain connects TRBV28 to TRBJ2-5; 9 bases agree with TRBD2. This CDR3 region has 17 residues. From germline, CDR1 is MDHEN and CDR2 SYDVKM. V was pared by 7 bases and J by 5 bases, with 17 bases of the junction left unmatched. CDR3 in DNA: TGTGCCAGCATGGCGGGTATCGCGGGAGGGCCAGTCGAGACCCAGTACTTC. The encoded protein is CASMAGIAGGPVETQYF.

In its sample, this clone was seen a few times. V gene TRBV5-1 combines with J gene TRBJ2-7; D may be TRBD2 (5 bases). V was cut by 1 base and J by 2 bases, with 13 bases left in between. This CDR3 is 15 amino acids long. Germline V lookup: CDR1 SGHRS, CDR2 YFSETQ. CDR3 nucleotide sequence: TGCGCCAGCAGCTTGAAGCGGCAAACCCCCTACGAGCAGTACTTC. Protein: CASSLKRQTPYEQYF.